The 14 T cell receptor beta chains below were found in one sample sequenced in a study of shared clonotypes between healthy human individuals. Only in-frame clones appear in the TCRdb table, and some are missing; sequencing was by immunoSEQ multiplex PCR. This table holds about 1 million clones, around 74% found once. Sequencing was performed on memory CD4+ T cells sorted from blood. Stated subset: CD45RA-negative fraction. The receptors here all came from a man aged 18 to 29 in good health.

The CDR3 sequence is CATTTGGTTDTQYF. The CDR3 DNA reads TGTGCCACGACGACAGGGGGCACGACAGATACGCAGTATTTT. The chain recombines TRBV10-3 with TRBJ2-3; 10 bases fit TRBD1. J lost 3 bases, V lost 10 bases, and 7 bases had no gene match. Germline V gene sequence: CDR1 ENHRY, CDR2 SYGVKD. This CDR3 comprises 14 residues.

J is TRBJ1-2 and V is TRBV19, with D unresolved. Germline CDR1 and CDR2: LNHDA and SQIVND (reference sequence). The CDR3 spans 15 residues. V was clipped by 3 bases and J by 2 bases, with 13 bases between them. This CDR3 reads CASSINGPWNYGYTF. CDR3 DNA: TGTGCCAGTAGTATCAATGGCCCCTGGAACTATGGCTACACCTTC.

The chain carries TRBV5-4 and TRBJ2-3; 8 positions agree with TRBD1. V lost 4 bases and J lost 4; bases outside the gene matches: 8. The CDR3 is 15 residues long. CDR1 SGHNT and CDR2 YYREEE come from the germline V gene (reference sequence). The CDR3: CASSSTGGGSDTQYF. The CDR3 DNA reads TGTGCCAGCAGCAGCACAGGGGGTGGATCAGATACGCAGTATTTT. Complete variable domain (other parts from reference TRBV5-4 and TRBJ2-3): ETGVTQSPTHLIKTRGQQVTLRCSSQSGHNTVSWYQQALGQGPQFIFQYYREEENGRGNFPPRFSGLQFPNYSSELNVNALELDDSALYLCASSSTGGGSDTQYFGPGTRLTVL.

V usage is TRBV7-2 and J usage is TRBJ2-7; no definite D call. V was clipped by 0 bases and J by 6 bases, with 9 bases between them. The CDR3 sequence is 13 residues long. The germline V gene encodes CDR1 SGHTA and CDR2 FQGNSA. CDR3 sequence: CASSLAQVSEQYF. The CDR3 bases are TGTGCCAGCAGCTTAGCGCAGGTATCCGAGCAGTACTTC.

The V and J genes are TRBV6-6 and TRBJ1-1, with 7 bases aligning to TRBD1. V shed 2 bases and J 4 bases; nucleotides not matched to a gene: 10. Germline values: CDR1 MNHNY, CDR2 SVGAGI (reference sequence). The CDR3 length is 16 residues. Here the CDR3 DNA reads TGTGCCAGCAGTTACCCTTCGACAGGGAGGGCCACTGAAGCTTTCTTT. Amino acid sequence: CASSYPSTGRATEAFF.

The chain links TRBV7-3 to TRBJ2-2; possibly TRBD2 for D (6 bases). Per germline, CDR1 SGHTA and CDR2 FQGTGA. This CDR3 has 14 amino acids. V was shortened by 7 bases and J by 6 bases, with 15 bases between the two germline ends. The DNA for the CDR3 is TGTGCCAGCACCGCCCGGGGGACGTCCGGGGAGCTGTTTTTT. It yields the protein CASTARGTSGELFF.

The chain employs TRBV10-3 and TRBJ2-1; 12 bases are shared with TRBD2. This CDR3 is built from 16 residues. The V and J ends lost 5 bases and 7 bases, in that order; junction bases with no gene match: 9. CDR1 ENHRY and CDR2 SYGVKD come from the germline V gene. The CDR3 sequence is CAISPSGGARANEQFF. The CDR3 DNA is TGTGCCATCAGTCCTAGCGGGGGGGCCAGGGCGAATGAGCAGTTCTTC.

This clone occurred once. The chain has TRBV30 and TRBJ2-5; D call uncertain. The length of the CDR3 is 11 residues. Germline V gives CDR1 GTSNPN, CDR2 SVGIG (reference sequence). CDR3 protein: CAESHQETQYF. In DNA, the CDR3 is TGTGCTGAAAGTCACCAAGAGACCCAGTACTTC.

This clone was found a few times. The rearrangement joins TRBV10-1 to TRBJ1-6, with TRBD1 matching 7 bases. The CDR3 spans 15 residues. Per the germline V gene, CDR1 is WNHNN and CDR2 is SYGVQD (reference sequence). V lost 10 bases to trimming and J lost 4 bases; unmatched junction nucleotides: 10. CDR3 loop: CAKNQGGPYNSPLHF. CDR3 coding DNA: TGCGCCAAAAATCAGGGGGGTCCTTATAATTCACCCCTCCACTTT.

The chain joins TRBV6-1 to TRBJ2-5, with 10 bases lining up with TRBD1. Germline trimming cut 5 bases from V and 5 bases from J; bases unmatched to any gene: 2. Germline values: CDR1 MNHNS, CDR2 SASEGT. This CDR3 has 13 residues. The CDR3 coding sequence is TGTGCCAGCAGTTTGGGACAGGGGGAGACCCAGTACTTC. This sequence encodes CASSLGQGETQYF.

V and J are TRBV6-1 and TRBJ1-1; D not certain. V was pared by 2 bases and J by 1 base, with 11 bases between. The germline V gene encodes CDR1 MNHNS and CDR2 SASEGT. This CDR3 comprises 15 residues. The CDR3 region has the DNA TGTGCCAGCAGTGAAATTGTAGCAGGGAACACTGAAGCTTTCTTT. It codes for CASSEIVAGNTEAFF.

This clone has only one observation. One end of the junction varies from germline; a read error may be responsible. CDR3: CASSPEGLANAGELFF. The CDR3 region has the DNA TGTGCCAGCAGCCCGGAGGGACTAGCGAACGCCGGGGAGCTGTTTTTT. V is TRBV7-2 and J is TRBJ2-2; 10 nucleotides align to TRBD2. Germline CDR1 is SGHTA and CDR2 is FQGNSA. The CDR3 runs 16 residues.

The J gene is TRBJ1-6, the V gene TRBV7-9; 7 nucleotides line up with TRBD1. With 5 bases clipped from V and 2 bases from J, the junction kept 6 bases outside the gene matches. Germline values: CDR1 SEHNR, CDR2 FQNEAQ (reference sequence). The CDR3 length is 16 residues. This chain's CDR3 is CASSARGEAYNSPLHF. In DNA form, the CDR3 reads TGTGCCAGCAGCGCCAGGGGGGAGGCCTATAATTCACCCCTCCACTTT.

The chain uses TRBV15 and TRBJ1-1; D unresolved. The CDR3 loop spans 18 amino acids. CDR1 and CDR2 from the germline V gene are LNHNV and YYDKDF (reference sequence). Trimming stripped 2 bases from V and 0 bases from J, with 19 bases between. The CDR3 DNA is TGTGCCACCAGCAGACCTCAGAAAACACAAGGCATGAACACTGAAGCTTTCTTT. This encodes CATSRPQKTQGMNTEAFF.